These 19 T cell receptor beta chains share one sample of origin, sequenced in a study of blood T cell repertoires in COVID-19. The data were produced by immunoSEQ multiplex PCR, yet TCRdb's version contains in-frame clones alone and is incomplete. Of about 150,000 clones detected, 65% to 85% appear once; the ten largest clones hold approximately 15%. Sequencing used peripheral blood. These receptors came from an elderly woman with acute or convalescent COVID-19.

V is TRBV5-1 and J is TRBJ1-2; D unresolved. This CDR3 spans 14 amino acids. Germline loops: CDR1 SGHRS, CDR2 YFSETQ. V gave up 0 bases and J gave up 0 bases, with 6 bases separating them. Here the CDR3 DNA reads TGCGCCAGCAGCTTGGTTTCCGCTAACTATGGCTACACCTTC. Its protein is CASSLVSANYGYTF.

The CDR3 DNA is TGTGCCAGCAGCTTAGGACTAGCGGTGGGCAATGAGCAGTTCTTC. Residues: CASSLGLAVGNEQFF. The chain recombines TRBV7-8 with TRBJ2-1; 9 bases fit TRBD2. Germline CDR1 reads SGHVS; CDR2 reads FQNEAQ. V lost 1 base to trimming and J lost 6 bases; unmatched junction nucleotides: 4. The CDR3 covers 15 residues.

The count of this clone is one. The chain employs TRBV24-1 and TRBJ2-2; no clear D gene. CDR1 is KGHDR and CDR2 is SFDVKD in the germline V gene. CDR3 size: 13 residues. Trimming shortened V by 12 bases and J by 5 bases, and 15 bases separated the two germline ends. The CDR3 sequence is CAPVSVCTGELFF. CDR3 in DNA: TGTGCCCCCGTCTCCGTTTGTACCGGGGAGCTGTTTTTT.

This sequence joins TRBV3-1 (or the pseudogene TRBV3-2) and TRBJ1-2; 11 bases are shared with TRBD1. The V gene end was trimmed by 4 bases and the J gene end by 7 bases; junction bases not matched to a gene: 5. Germline CDR1 is LGHDT and CDR2 is YNNKEL (reference sequence). This CDR3 region has 14 residues. CDR3 sequence reads: CASSLGQGAGGYTF. The CDR3 bases are TGTGCCAGCAGCCTTGGACAGGGGGCGGGTGGCTACACCTTC.

The CDR3 spells CASSSSGEGFVGELFF. The CDR3 DNA reads as TGTGCCAGCAGTTCCTCCGGGGAAGGGTTCGTCGGGGAGCTGTTTTTT. The V call is TRBV28, the J call TRBJ2-2; D might be TRBD2 (5 bases). The germline V gene has CDR1 MDHEN and CDR2 SYDVKM. CDR3 length: 16 residues. Between the trimmed V and J ends, which lost 4 bases and 7 bases, there was a span of 19 bases.

In this sample, this clone turned up a few times. This chain joins TRBV20-1 and TRBJ2-7; the D gene is possibly TRBD1 (5 bases). In germline, CDR1 is DFQATT, CDR2 SNEGSKA (reference sequence). The CDR3 is made up of 11 amino acids. The ends were cut back, 5 bases at V and 5 bases at J, with 10 bases in the middle. The chain's CDR3 is CSAVRVHEQYF. As DNA, the CDR3 is TGCAGTGCTGTCAGGGTCCACGAGCAGTACTTC.

The rearrangement uses TRBV29-1 and TRBJ1-4, with TRBD1 matching 7 bases. J was trimmed by 4 bases and V by 4 bases; bases with no gene match: 0. The CDR3 sequence is 12 residues long. Germline loops: CDR1 SQVTM, CDR2 ANQGSEA. The CDR3 sequence: CSVGQGNEKLFF. As DNA, the CDR3 is TGCAGCGTTGGACAGGGTAATGAAAAACTGTTTTTT.

J is TRBJ2-1 and V is TRBV28, with TRBD2 as a possible D gene (6 bases). The V gene's germline CDR1 is MDHEN and CDR2 SYDVKM. The CDR3 extends over 17 amino acids. With 6 bases removed from V and 0 bases from J, the gap between germline ends came to 18 bases. In nucleotides, the CDR3 is TGTGCCAGCAGCGCACCCGCCCGGGACTTCTCCTACAATGAGCAGTTCTTC. Residues: CASSAPARDFSYNEQFF.

The chain employs TRBV12-3 or TRBV12-4 and TRBJ2-3; D is unresolved. The CDR3 covers 12 residues. The V end was cut by 3 bases, the J end by 4 bases, with 5 bases between. CDR3 residues: CASSFFPDTQYF. The CDR3 nucleotides read TGTGCCAGCAGTTTCTTCCCAGATACGCAGTATTTT.

The gene calls are TRBV5-4 and TRBJ2-7; the match to TRBD2 covers 13 bases. The germline V gene has CDR1 SGHNT and CDR2 YYREEE (reference sequence). V shed 0 bases and J 2 bases; nucleotides not matched to a gene: 5. This CDR3 is 17 amino acids long. The CDR3: CASSLGLAGGPTYEQYF. Here the CDR3 DNA reads TGTGCCAGCAGCTTGGGACTAGCGGGAGGACCTACCTACGAGCAGTACTTC.

The chain is built from TRBV11-3 and TRBJ1-1; D unresolved. Trimming removed 0 bases from V and 0 bases from J, with 14 bases in between. From germline, CDR1 is SGHNT and CDR2 YENEEA. This CDR3 region has 17 residues. CDR3 coding DNA: TGTGCCAGCAGCTTAGATGACCGCCGGGGAATGAACACTGAAGCTTTCTTT. It yields the protein CASSLDDRRGMNTEAFF.

This clone showed up just a few times. The rearrangement uses TRBV21-1 and TRBJ1-1. TRBV21-1 corresponds to a pseudogene. The CDR3 spans 15 residues. CDR3 region: CASSNLRQPNTEAFF. Here the CDR3 DNA reads TGTGCCAGCAGCAATTTGCGGCAGCCGAACACTGAAGCTTTCTTT.

This rearrangement joins TRBV4-1 to TRBJ1-6; D is undetermined. This CDR3 is built from 16 residues. Trimming cost V 4 bases and J 9 bases, with 19 bases left between them. Germline V gene sequence: CDR1 MGHRA, CDR2 YSYEKL. Written as DNA, the CDR3 is TGCGCCAGCAGCCCAGTCCGGGCTCGAGGGCTTTCACCCCTCCACTTT. This sequence encodes CASSPVRARGLSPLHF.

The J gene is TRBJ1-1, the V gene TRBV30; D is unresolved. CDR3 size: 13 residues. Trimming removed 5 bases at V and 3 bases at J, with 13 bases between. The germline gives CDR1 GTSNPN, CDR2 SVGIG (reference sequence). CDR3 DNA: TGTGCCTGGGCGGCGGGCTGGGACACTGAAGCTTTCTTT. Residues: CAWAAGWDTEAFF.

This chain joins TRBV6-2 or TRBV6-3 and TRBJ2-1; 13 bases map to TRBD2. In germline, CDR1 is MNHEY, CDR2 SVGEGT. The CDR3 spans 15 residues. V shed 7 bases, J shed 8 bases, and the junction held 8 bases outside the gene matches. CDR3 sequence (DNA): TGTGCCAGCAACCCCGGGACTAGCGGGACTGATGAGCAGTTCTTC. Translation: CASNPGTSGTDEQFF.

The chain joins TRBV7-3 to TRBJ2-7; 7 nucleotides align to TRBD2. Germline CDR1 reads SGHTA; CDR2 reads FQGTGA. The CDR3 is made up of 18 amino acids. Losses at the gene ends were 1 base for V and 5 bases for J; bases not matched to a gene: 17. CDR3 coding DNA: TGTGCCAGCAGCTTAAGGGGCCCCGGGACTACCAGGGACCACGAGCAGTACTTC. It translates to CASSLRGPGTTRDHEQYF.

The CDR3 is CASSQDGGRVEQYF. The CDR3 nucleotides are TGTGCCAGCAGCCAAGATGGGGGCAGGGTCGAGCAGTACTTC. The chain joins TRBV3-1 (or the pseudogene TRBV3-2) to TRBJ2-7; D may be TRBD1 (6 bases). The V end was cut by 0 bases, the J end by 6 bases, with 12 bases between. Germline values: CDR1 LGHDT, CDR2 YNNKEL (reference sequence). This CDR3 spans 14 amino acids.

The rearrangement uses TRBV6-5 and TRBJ1-1; D is ambiguous. Germline V gene lookup returns CDR1 MNHEY and CDR2 SVGAGI. CDR3 length: 12 residues. V gave up 11 bases and J gave up 1 base, with 11 bases separating them. The CDR3 loop reads CARYRGNTEAFF. CDR3 in DNA: TGTGCCCGATATCGAGGGAACACTGAAGCTTTCTTT.

This clone has just one count. The rearrangement uses TRBV5-1 and TRBJ1-5; 9 positions agree with TRBD1. After removal of 7 bases from V and 5 bases from J, the junction contained 4 bases not matched to a gene. Germline CDR1 SGHRS, CDR2 YFSETQ. The CDR3 totals 13 residues. In DNA, the CDR3 is TGCGCCAGCCGGGACAGGGCTGATCAGCCCCAGCATTTT. This codes for CASRDRADQPQHF.